The rows below give T cell receptor beta chains drawn from one sample of a study of cytomegalovirus exposure and HLA in healthy donors. Only in-frame clones appear in the TCRdb table, and some are missing; sequencing was by immunoSEQ multiplex PCR. The profile covers about 130,000 clones, with around 63% appearing a single time and more than 1.5% taken by the ten largest. Sequencing was carried out using PBMCs. The receptors derive from a human donor in good health. The CDR3 runs from the conserved cysteine through the conserved F or W. D genes are given only for firm matches. Only part of the rows carry a size: once, few, many, or a class if the clone is expanded.

clone size | D gene | J gene | V gene | CDR3 length | CDR3 protein | CDR3 DNA
few | NA | TRBJ1-1 | TRBV6-1 | 13 | CASSDWARLEAFF | TGTGCCAGCAGTGATTGGGCCCGGTTGGAAGCTTTCTTT
few | TRBD2 | TRBJ2-7 | TRBV5-1 | 16 | CASSLFTSGSSYEQYF | TGCGCCAGCAGCTTGTTCACTAGCGGGAGCTCCTACGAGCAGTACTTC
NA | TRBD2 | TRBJ2-7 | TRBV11-1 | 15 | CASSPRTSGNYEQYF | TGTGCCAGCAGCCCTCGGACTAGCGGGAATTACGAGCAGTACTTC
NA | TRBD2 | TRBJ2-1 | TRBV7-9 | 17 | CASSHFSGRASYNEQFF | TGTGCCAGCAGCCACTTTAGCGGGAGGGCCTCCTACAATGAGCAGTTCTTC
NA | NA | TRBJ1-1 | TRBV18 | 12 | CASSPRLAEAFF | TGTGCCAGCTCACCACGGTTAGCTGAAGCTTTCTTT
NA | NA | TRBJ1-5 | TRBV6-1 | 12 | CASSDGNQPQHF | TGTGCCAGCAGTGACGGGAATCAGCCCCAGCATTTT
NA | NA | TRBJ2-3 | TRBV28 | 17 | CASRRPSYRVGTDTQYF | TGTGCCAGCAGACGCCCTTCCTACAGGGTTGGCACAGATACGCAGTATTTT
few | NA | TRBJ1-5 | TRBV28 | 15 | CASGRRGTSNQPQHF | TGTGCCAGCGGACGTCGGGGGACTAGCAATCAGCCCCAGCATTTT
NA | TRBD1 | TRBJ2-7 | TRBV28 | 14 | CASTPTGDSYEQYF | TGTGCCAGCACTCCGACAGGGGACTCCTACGAGCAGTACTTC
once | TRBD1 | TRBJ1-4 | TRBV6-1 | 13 | CASSRDSLEKLFF | TGTGCCAGCAGTCGGGACAGCCTTGAAAAACTGTTTTTT
NA | TRBD1 | TRBJ1-1 | TRBV11-2 | 17 | CASSTLQGPRVNTEAFF | TGTGCCAGCAGCACCTTACAGGGGCCACGAGTGAACACTGAAGCTTTCTTT
NA | TRBD2 | TRBJ2-3 | TRBV9 | 17 | CASSVGNSGTYTDTQYF | TGTGCCAGCAGCGTAGGAAATAGCGGGACTTACACAGATACGCAGTATTTT
NA | NA | TRBJ1-2 | TRBV6-5 | 15 | CASSYSYRLAEGYTF | TGTGCCAGCAGTTACTCGTACAGGTTGGCGGAGGGCTACACCTTC
NA | NA | TRBJ2-4 | TRBV19 | 18 | CASSIDRGLHLAKNIQYF | TGTGCCAGTAGTATAGACCGAGGACTGCACCTAGCCAAAAACATTCAGTACTTC
NA | NA | TRBJ2-7 | TRBV11-2 | 11 | CASTVSYEQYF | TGTGCCAGCACCGTCTCCTACGAGCAGTACTTC
NA | NA | TRBJ2-7 | TRBV12-5 | 13 | CASGDTSFYEQYF | TGTGCTAGTGGAGACACTTCCTTCTACGAGCAGTACTTC
NA | TRBD2 | TRBJ2-7 | TRBV6-6 | 15 | CASSYPGLAAYEQYF | TGTGCCAGCAGTTACCCGGGACTAGCTGCCTACGAGCAGTACTTC
NA | TRBD2 | TRBJ2-7 | TRBV9 | 14 | CASSARTSGHEQYF | TGTGCCAGCAGCGCCCGGACTAGCGGACACGAGCAGTACTTC
NA | NA | TRBJ2-7 | TRBV19 | 14 | CASRLGHGDYEQYF | TGTGCCAGTAGGTTGGGACACGGAGATTACGAGCAGTACTTC
NA | NA | TRBJ2-3 | TRBV28 | 16 | CASSFTAGKLTDTQYF | TGTGCCAGCAGTTTTACGGCGGGCAAACTCACAGATACGCAGTATTTT
NA | NA | TRBJ2-5 | TRBV7-6 | 14 | CASSLRSGGETQYF | TGTGCCAGCAGCTTACGTTCAGGGGGGGAGACCCAGTACTTC
NA | TRBD2 | TRBJ2-2 | TRBV10-3 | 19 | CAISESTSGRASYTGELFF | TGTGCCATCAGTGAGTCGACTAGCGGGAGAGCCTCATACACCGGGGAGCTGTTTTTT
NA | NA | TRBJ2-3 | TRBV4-3 | 18 | CASSQAIGGGTSTDTQYF | TGCGCCAGCAGCCAGGCTATCGGTGGGGGGACTAGCACAGATACGCAGTATTTT
NA | NA | TRBJ1-1 | TRBV9 | 14 | CASSTPTGSLEAFF | TGTGCCAGCAGCACACCTACAGGGTCCTTGGAAGCTTTCTTT
NA | NA | TRBJ1-1 | TRBV28 | 16 | CASSFYPGRVATEAFF | TGTGCCAGCAGTTTTTATCCGGGCAGGGTAGCCACTGAAGCTTTCTTT
NA | NA | TRBJ1-5 | TRBV4-1 | 15 | CASSQAPSGNQPQHF | TGCGCCAGCAGCCAAGCTCCGTCGGGGAATCAGCCCCAGCATTTT
NA | TRBD2 | TRBJ2-7 | TRBV27 | 15 | CASSPQRGASYEQYF | TGTGCCAGCAGTCCCCAGCGGGGGGCCTCCTACGAGCAGTACTTC
NA | TRBD1 | TRBJ2-7 | TRBV7-6 | 15 | CASRTVDRGFYEQYF | TGTGCCAGCAGGACCGTCGACAGGGGGTTCTACGAGCAGTACTTC
once | NA | TRBJ2-5 | TRBV15 | 17 | CATGPTDRPGGWETQYF | TGTGCCACGGGACCCACCGACAGGCCGGGGGGATGGGAGACCCAGTACTTC
few | TRBD2 | TRBJ2-1 | TRBV14 | 17 | CASSLWTLAGGINEQFF | TGTGCCAGCAGCCTCTGGACACTAGCGGGAGGAATCAATGAGCAGTTCTTC
NA | NA | TRBJ2-3 | TRBV19 | 15 | CASSSGTGRTDTQYF | TGTGCCAGTAGTAGCGGAACAGGGAGAACAGATACGCAGTATTTT
NA | TRBD1 | TRBJ2-5 | TRBV18 | 15 | CASSPRTGSGETQYF | TGTGCCAGCTCACCGCGGACAGGGTCGGGGGAGACCCAGTACTTC
NA | TRBD1 | TRBJ2-7 | TRBV6-5 | 15 | CASSYTGGNIHEQYF | TGTGCCAGCAGTTACACAGGGGGCAATATCCACGAGCAGTACTTC
NA | NA | TRBJ2-7 | TRBV11-1 | 13 | CASSLARAGEQYF | TGTGCCAGCAGCTTAGCGCGGGCCGGCGAGCAGTACTTC
NA | TRBD1 | TRBJ2-7 | TRBV10-1 | 18 | CASRNAGTGGAKSYEQYF | TGCGCCAGCAGGAACGCCGGGACAGGGGGCGCGAAATCCTACGAGCAGTACTTC
NA | TRBD1 | TRBJ2-2 | TRBV11-3 | 16 | CASSLQTGANTGELFF | TGTGCCAGCAGCCTGCAGACAGGGGCGAACACCGGGGAGCTGTTTTTT
NA | NA | TRBJ2-7 | TRBV13 | 15 | CASSQLLEGSYEQYF | TGTGCCAGCAGCCAATTACTAGAGGGCTCCTACGAGCAGTACTTC
NA | NA | TRBJ2-5 | TRBV21-1 | 12 | CASSKAVDTQYF | TGTGCCAGCAGCAAAGCCGTAGATACCCAGTACTTC
few | TRBD2 | TRBJ2-7 | TRBV11-2 | 18 | CASSFYSAGTSGRYEQYF | TGTGCCAGCAGCTTTTATTCAGCCGGGACTAGCGGGAGGTACGAGCAGTACTTC
once | NA | TRBJ2-5 | TRBV10-1 | 12 | CANKRVQETQYF | TGCGCCAACAAGCGGGTCCAAGAGACCCAGTACTTC
NA | NA | TRBJ2-1 | TRBV27 | 12 | CAVQGGSLPQFF | TGTGCCGTCCAGGGGGGATCTCTACCACAGTTCTTC
few | NA | TRBJ1-2 | TRBV5-4 | 13 | CASSLDRVYGYTF | TGTGCCAGCAGCTTGGACAGGGTTTATGGCTACACCTTC
few | TRBD1 | TRBJ2-3 | TRBV9 | 16 | CASSPRQGRGTDTQYF | TGTGCCAGCAGCCCTCGACAGGGACGTGGCACAGATACGCAGTATTTT
NA | TRBD1 | TRBJ2-7 | TRBV2 | 17 | CASSESSGTGVTYEQYF | TGTGCCAGCAGCGAGAGCTCCGGGACAGGGGTAACCTACGAGCAGTACTTC
NA | NA | TRBJ1-1 | TRBV5-4 | 14 | CASSVYRVNTEAFF | TGTGCCAGCAGCGTCTACAGGGTGAACACTGAAGCTTTCTTT
once | TRBD2 | TRBJ2-2 | TRBV7-8 | 17 | CASSLETSGSITGELFF | TGTGCCAGCAGCTTAGAGACTAGCGGGAGTATCACCGGGGAGCTGTTTTTT
once | NA | TRBJ2-1 | TRBV19 | 14 | CASRAESSYNEQFF | TGTGCCAGTAGGGCGGAGAGCTCCTACAATGAGCAGTTCTTC
NA | TRBD1 | TRBJ2-1 | TRBV9 | 15 | CASPRRDRGSNEQFF | TGTGCCAGCCCCCGCCGGGACAGGGGATCGAATGAGCAGTTCTTC
NA | NA | TRBJ2-1 | TRBV2 | 18 | CASSEGRWAGLSYNEQFF | TGTGCCAGCAGTGAAGGAAGGTGGGCAGGGCTTTCCTACAATGAGCAGTTCTTC
NA | TRBD1 | TRBJ1-2 | TRBV19 | 15 | CASSAPDRGGNGYTF | TGTGCCAGTAGTGCCCCTGACAGGGGTGGGAATGGCTACACCTTC
NA | NA | TRBJ2-2 | TRBV7-7 | 12 | CASTPQAGELFF | TGTGCCAGCACCCCTCAGGCCGGGGAGCTGTTTTTT
few | NA | TRBJ2-5 | TRBV29-1 | 17 | CSVEVYPTRRGQETQYF | TGCAGCGTTGAAGTGTATCCGACTAGGAGGGGCCAAGAGACCCAGTACTTC
NA | TRBD1 | TRBJ1-2 | TRBV29-1 | 13 | CSSTDRAGYGYTF | TGCAGCTCGACGGACAGGGCGGGCTATGGCTACACCTTC
few | TRBD2 | TRBJ2-5 | TRBV7-6 | 16 | CASSKTSGRTSETQYF | TGTGCCAGCAGCAAAACTAGCGGGAGGACGTCAGAGACCCAGTACTTC
NA | NA | TRBJ1-2 | TRBV9 | 13 | CASSVDSNYGYTF | TGTGCCAGCAGCGTAGATTCAAACTATGGCTACACCTTC